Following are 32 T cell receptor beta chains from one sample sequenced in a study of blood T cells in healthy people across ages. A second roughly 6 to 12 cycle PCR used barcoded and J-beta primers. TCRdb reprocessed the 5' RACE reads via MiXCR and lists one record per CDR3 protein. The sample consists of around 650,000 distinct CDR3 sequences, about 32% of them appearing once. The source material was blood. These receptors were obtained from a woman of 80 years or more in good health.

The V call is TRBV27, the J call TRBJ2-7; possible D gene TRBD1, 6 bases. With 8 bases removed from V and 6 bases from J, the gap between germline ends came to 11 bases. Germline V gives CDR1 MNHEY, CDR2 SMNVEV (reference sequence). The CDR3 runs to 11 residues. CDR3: CASQLGGEQYF. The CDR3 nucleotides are TGTGCCAGCCAACTAGGGGGCGAGCAGTACTTC.

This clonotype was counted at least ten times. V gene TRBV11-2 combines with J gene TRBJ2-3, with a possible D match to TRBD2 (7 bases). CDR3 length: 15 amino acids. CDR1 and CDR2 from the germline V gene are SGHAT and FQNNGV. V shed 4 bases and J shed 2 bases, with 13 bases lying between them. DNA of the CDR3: TGTGCCAGCAGCTCACGGGGGGCCTACACAGATACGCAGTATTTT. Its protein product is CASSSRGAYTDTQYF.

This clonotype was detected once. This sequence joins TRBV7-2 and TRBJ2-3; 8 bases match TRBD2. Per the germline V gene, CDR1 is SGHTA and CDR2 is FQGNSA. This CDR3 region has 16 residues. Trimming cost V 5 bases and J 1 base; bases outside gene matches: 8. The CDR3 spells CASSLYTAGGTDTQYF. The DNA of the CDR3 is TGTGCCAGCAGCCTCTATACAGCGGGGGGCACAGATACGCAGTATTTT. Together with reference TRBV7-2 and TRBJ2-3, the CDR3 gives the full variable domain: GAGVSQSPSNKVTEKGKDVELRCDPISGHTALYWYRQSLGQGLEFLIYFQGNSAPDKSGLPSDRFSAERTGGSVSTLTIQRTQQEDSAVYLCASSLYTAGGTDTQYFGPGTRLTVL.

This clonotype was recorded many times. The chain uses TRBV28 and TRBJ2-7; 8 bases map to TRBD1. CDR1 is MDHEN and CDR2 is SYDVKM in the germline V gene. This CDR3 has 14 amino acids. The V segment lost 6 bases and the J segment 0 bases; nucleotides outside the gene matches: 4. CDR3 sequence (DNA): TGTGCCAGCAGGTTCAGGGGGCTCTCCTACGAGCAGTACTTC. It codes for CASRFRGLSYEQYF. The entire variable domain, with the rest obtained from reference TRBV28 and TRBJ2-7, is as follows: DVKVTQSSRYLVKRTGEKVFLECVQDMDHENMFWYRQDPGLGLRLIYFSYDVKMKEKGDIPEGYSVSREKKERFSLILESASTNQTSMYLCASRFRGLSYEQYFGPGTRLTVT.

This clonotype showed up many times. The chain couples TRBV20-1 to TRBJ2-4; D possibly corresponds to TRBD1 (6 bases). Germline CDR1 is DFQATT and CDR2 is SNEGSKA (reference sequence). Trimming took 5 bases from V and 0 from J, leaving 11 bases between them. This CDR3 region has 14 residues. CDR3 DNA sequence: TGCAGTGCTCAGGGGACGCTAGCCAAAAACATTCAGTACTTC. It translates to CSAQGTLAKNIQYF.

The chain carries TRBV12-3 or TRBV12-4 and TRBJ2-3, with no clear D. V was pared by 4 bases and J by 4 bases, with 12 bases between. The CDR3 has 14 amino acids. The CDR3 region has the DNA TGTGCCAGCAGTTCTAGAGTGAGCGCAGATACGCAGTATTTT. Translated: CASSSRVSADTQYF.

CDR3 protein: CSARVNRGYPAHYGYTF. The CDR3 DNA follows: TGCAGTGCTAGAGTAAACAGGGGCTACCCCGCGCACTATGGCTACACCTTC. V gene TRBV20-1 combines with J gene TRBJ1-2; 7 nucleotides match TRBD1. Trimming cost V 1 base and J 3 bases; bases outside gene matches: 14. CDR3 length equals 17 residues. CDR1 DFQATT and CDR2 SNEGSKA come from the germline V gene (reference sequence).

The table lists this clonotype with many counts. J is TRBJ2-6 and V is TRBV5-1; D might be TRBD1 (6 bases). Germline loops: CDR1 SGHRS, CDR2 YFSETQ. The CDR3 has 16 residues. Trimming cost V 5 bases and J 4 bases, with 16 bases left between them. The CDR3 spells CASSPGTTLGANVLTF. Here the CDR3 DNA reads TGCGCCAGCAGTCCCGGGACAACCTTGGGGGCCAACGTCCTGACTTTC.

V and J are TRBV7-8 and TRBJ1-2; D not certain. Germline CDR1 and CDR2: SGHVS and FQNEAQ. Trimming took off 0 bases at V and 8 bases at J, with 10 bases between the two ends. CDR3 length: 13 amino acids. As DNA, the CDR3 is TGTGCCAGCAGCTTAGCTCAGGAAGGCGGCTACACCTTC. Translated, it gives CASSLAQEGGYTF.

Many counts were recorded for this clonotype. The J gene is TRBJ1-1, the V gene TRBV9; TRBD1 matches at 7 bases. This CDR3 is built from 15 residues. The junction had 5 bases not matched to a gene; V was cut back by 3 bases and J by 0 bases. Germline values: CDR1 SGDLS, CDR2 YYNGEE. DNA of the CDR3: TGTGCCAGCAGCGGCTGGGACAGCCTGAACACTGAAGCTTTCTTT. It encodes CASSGWDSLNTEAFF.

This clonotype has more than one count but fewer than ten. The CDR3 region is CASSLSGGQNEQFF. The CDR3 nucleotides read TGTGCCAGCAGCTTGAGCGGGGGGCAAAATGAGCAGTTCTTC. The rearrangement joins TRBV7-2 to TRBJ2-1, with 9 bases aligning to TRBD2. The CDR3 is made up of 14 amino acids. Germline V gene lookup returns CDR1 SGHTA and CDR2 FQGNSA. V lost 3 bases to trimming and J lost 7 bases; unmatched junction nucleotides: 4. The variable domain in full, with the rest retrieved from reference TRBV7-2 and TRBJ2-1, is GAGVSQSPSNKVTEKGKDVELRCDPISGHTALYWYRQSLGQGLEFLIYFQGNSAPDKSGLPSDRFSAERTGGSVSTLTIQRTQQEDSAVYLCASSLSGGQNEQFFGPGTRLTVL.

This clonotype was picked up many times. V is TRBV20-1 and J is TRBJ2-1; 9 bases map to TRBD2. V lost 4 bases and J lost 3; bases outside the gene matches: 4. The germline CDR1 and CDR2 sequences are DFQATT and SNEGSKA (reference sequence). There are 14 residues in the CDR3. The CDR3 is CSAKRGADYNEQFF. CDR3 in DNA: TGCAGTGCTAAGCGGGGGGCTGACTACAATGAGCAGTTCTTC.

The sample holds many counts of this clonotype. CDR3 bases: TGCGCCAGCAGCTCTTTTGGACAAGACTCCTACAATGAGCAGTTCTTC. Protein product: CASSSFGQDSYNEQFF. The chain couples TRBV5-1 to TRBJ2-1, with a tentative D call TRBD1 (5 bases). The CDR3 is 16 amino acids. The germline V and J ends were trimmed by 3 bases and 0 bases, with 13 bases remaining between them. Germline CDR1 reads SGHRS; CDR2 reads YFSETQ.

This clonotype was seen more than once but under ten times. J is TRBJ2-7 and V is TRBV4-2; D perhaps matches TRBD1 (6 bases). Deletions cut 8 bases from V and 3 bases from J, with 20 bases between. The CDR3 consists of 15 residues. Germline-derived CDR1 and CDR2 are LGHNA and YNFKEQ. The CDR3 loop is CASGLRQDAFYEQYF. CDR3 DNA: TGTGCCAGCGGCCTCCGACAGGATGCCTTCTACGAGCAGTACTTC.

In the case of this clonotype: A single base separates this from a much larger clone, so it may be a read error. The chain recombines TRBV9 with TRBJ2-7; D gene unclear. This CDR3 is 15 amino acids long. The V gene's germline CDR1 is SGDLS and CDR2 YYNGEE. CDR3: CASNVAGEPRYEQYF. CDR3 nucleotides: TGTGCCAGCAACGTAGCTGGGGAACCCCGGTACGAGCAGTACTTC.

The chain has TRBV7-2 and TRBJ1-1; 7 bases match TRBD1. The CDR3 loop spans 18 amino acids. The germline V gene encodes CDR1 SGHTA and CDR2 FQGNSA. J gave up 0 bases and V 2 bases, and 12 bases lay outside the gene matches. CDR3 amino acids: CASSLTQTGSLMNTEAFF. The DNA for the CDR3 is TGTGCCAGCAGCTTAACCCAGACAGGGTCCCTCATGAACACTGAAGCTTTCTTT.

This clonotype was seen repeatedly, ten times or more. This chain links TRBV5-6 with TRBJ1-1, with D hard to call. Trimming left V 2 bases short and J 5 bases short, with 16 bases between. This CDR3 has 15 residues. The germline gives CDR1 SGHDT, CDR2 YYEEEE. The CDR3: CASSFRTRIGTEAFF. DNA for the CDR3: TGTGCCAGCAGCTTCCGGACTCGTATCGGTACTGAAGCTTTCTTT. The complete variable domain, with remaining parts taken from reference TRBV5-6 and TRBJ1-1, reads DAGVTQSPTHLIKTRGQQVTLRCSPKSGHDTVSWYQQALGQGPQFIFQYYEEEERQRGNFPDRFSGHQFPNYSSELNVNALLLGDSALYLCASSFRTRIGTEAFFGQGTRLTVV.

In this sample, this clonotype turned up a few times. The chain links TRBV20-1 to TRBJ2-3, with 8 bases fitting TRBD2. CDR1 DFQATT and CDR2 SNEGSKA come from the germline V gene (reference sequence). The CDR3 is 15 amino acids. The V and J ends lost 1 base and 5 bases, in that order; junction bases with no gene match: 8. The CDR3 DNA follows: TGCAGTGCTAGAGGACGGGGGGGCCGGGTAGATACGCAGTATTTT. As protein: CSARGRGGRVDTQYF.

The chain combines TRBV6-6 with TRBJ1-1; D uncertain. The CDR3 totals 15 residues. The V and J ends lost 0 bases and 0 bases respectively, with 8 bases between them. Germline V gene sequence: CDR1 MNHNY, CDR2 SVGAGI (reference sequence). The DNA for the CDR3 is TGTGCCAGCAGTTACTCAGCGGGAGTGAACACTGAAGCTTTCTTT. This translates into CASSYSAGVNTEAFF.

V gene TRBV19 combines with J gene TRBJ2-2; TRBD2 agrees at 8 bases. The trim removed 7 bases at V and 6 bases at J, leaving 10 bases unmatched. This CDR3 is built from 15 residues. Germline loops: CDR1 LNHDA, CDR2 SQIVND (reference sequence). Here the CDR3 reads CASTAGGSRAGELFF. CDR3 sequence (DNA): TGTGCCAGTACTGCGGGGGGTTCTCGCGCCGGGGAGCTGTTTTTT.

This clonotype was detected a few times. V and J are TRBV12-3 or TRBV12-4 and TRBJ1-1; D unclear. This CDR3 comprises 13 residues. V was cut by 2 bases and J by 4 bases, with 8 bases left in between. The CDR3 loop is CASSLQAGTEAFF. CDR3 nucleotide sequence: TGTGCCAGCAGTTTACAGGCGGGCACTGAAGCTTTCTTT.

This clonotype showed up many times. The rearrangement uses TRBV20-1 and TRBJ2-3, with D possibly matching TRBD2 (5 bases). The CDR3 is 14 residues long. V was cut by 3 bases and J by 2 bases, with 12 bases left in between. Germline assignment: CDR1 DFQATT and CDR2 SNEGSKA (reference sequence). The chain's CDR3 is CSASGTGITDTQYF. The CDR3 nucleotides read TGCAGTGCTAGTGGTACGGGAATCACAGATACGCAGTATTTT.

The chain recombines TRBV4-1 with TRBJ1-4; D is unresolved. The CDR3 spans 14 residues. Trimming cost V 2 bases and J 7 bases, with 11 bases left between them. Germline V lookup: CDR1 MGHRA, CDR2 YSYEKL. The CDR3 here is CASSQTGSGEKLFF. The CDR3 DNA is TGCGCCAGCAGCCAAACGGGGTCCGGTGAAAAACTGTTTTTT.

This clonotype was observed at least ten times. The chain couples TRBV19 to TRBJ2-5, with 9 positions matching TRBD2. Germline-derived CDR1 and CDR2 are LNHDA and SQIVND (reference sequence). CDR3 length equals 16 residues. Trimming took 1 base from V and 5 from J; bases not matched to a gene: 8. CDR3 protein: CASSIGDSGGWETQYF. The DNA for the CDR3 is TGTGCCAGTAGTATAGGAGATAGCGGGGGATGGGAGACCCAGTACTTC.

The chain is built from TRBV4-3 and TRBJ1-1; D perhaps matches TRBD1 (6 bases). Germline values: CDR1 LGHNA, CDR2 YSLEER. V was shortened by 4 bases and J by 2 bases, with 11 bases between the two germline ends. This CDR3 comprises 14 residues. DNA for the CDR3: TGCGCCAGCAGCCGAGGACAGCAAAACACTGAAGCTTTCTTT. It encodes CASSRGQQNTEAFF.

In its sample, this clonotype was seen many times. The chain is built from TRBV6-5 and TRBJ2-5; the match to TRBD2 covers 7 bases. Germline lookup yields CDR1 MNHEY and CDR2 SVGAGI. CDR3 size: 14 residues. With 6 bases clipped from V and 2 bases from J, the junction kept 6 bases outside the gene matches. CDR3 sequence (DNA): TGTGCCAGCAGCGAGCTAGCGGTGCAAGAGACCCAGTACTTC. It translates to CASSELAVQETQYF.

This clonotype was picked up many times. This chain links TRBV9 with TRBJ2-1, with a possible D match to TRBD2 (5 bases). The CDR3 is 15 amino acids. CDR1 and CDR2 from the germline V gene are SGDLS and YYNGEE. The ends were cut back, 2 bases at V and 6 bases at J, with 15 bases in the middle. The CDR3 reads CASSVSTSFGNEQFF. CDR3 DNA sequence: TGTGCCAGCAGCGTCTCTACTAGTTTTGGCAATGAGCAGTTCTTC.

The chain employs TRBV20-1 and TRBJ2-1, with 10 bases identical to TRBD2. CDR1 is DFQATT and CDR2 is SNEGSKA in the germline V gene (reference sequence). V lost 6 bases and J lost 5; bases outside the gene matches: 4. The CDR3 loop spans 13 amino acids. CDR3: CSALAGSNNEQFF. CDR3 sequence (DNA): TGCAGTGCACTAGCGGGGTCCAACAATGAGCAGTTCTTC.

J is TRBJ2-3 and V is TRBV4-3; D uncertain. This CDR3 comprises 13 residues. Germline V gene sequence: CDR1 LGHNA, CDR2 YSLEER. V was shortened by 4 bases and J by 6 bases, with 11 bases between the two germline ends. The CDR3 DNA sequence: TGCGCCAGCAGCCCCCGGATGGGGGATACGCAGTATTTT. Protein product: CASSPRMGDTQYF.

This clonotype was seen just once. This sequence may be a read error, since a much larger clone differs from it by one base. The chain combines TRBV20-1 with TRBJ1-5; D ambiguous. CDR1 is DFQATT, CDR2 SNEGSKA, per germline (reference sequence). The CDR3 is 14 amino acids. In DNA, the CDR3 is TGCAGTACTAGAGATGGCGCGAGCAATCAGCCCCAGCATTTT. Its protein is CSTRDGASNQPQHF.

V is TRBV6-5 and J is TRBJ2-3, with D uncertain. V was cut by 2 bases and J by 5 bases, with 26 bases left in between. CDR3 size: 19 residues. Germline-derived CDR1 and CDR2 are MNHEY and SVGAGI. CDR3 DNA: TGTGCCAGCAGTTACGGTCTTCACTCAGACTCTCCCCGGGTAGATACGCAGTATTTT. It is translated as CASSYGLHSDSPRVDTQYF.

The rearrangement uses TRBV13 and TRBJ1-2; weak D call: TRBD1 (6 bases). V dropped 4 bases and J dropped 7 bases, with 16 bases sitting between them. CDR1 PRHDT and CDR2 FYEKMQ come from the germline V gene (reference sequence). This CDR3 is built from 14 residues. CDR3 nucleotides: TGTGCCAGCAGCTCGGGGGGGCCAGCACCTGGCTACACCTTC. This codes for CASSSGGPAPGYTF.